Listed below are T cell receptor beta chains from one sample, sequenced in a study of blood T cell repertoires in COVID-19. The assay was immunoSEQ multiplex PCR, and TCRdb's table has in-frame clones only and misses some. The table lists around 49,000 clones, about four fifths of them singletons, with about 22% in the top ten. The sequenced sample consisted of peripheral blood. Every receptor here comes from a woman older than 75 with COVID-19, enrolled during active disease. CDR3s include the opening cysteine and the closing phenylalanine or tryptophan. Fields, in order: CDR3 DNA, CDR3 protein, D gene, J gene, clone size, V gene. A D gene is named only where the DNA matches it firmly. Not every row has a clone size; where given, it reads once, few, many or a size class.

TGCGCCAGCACCCCTAGCGGAGATAAGGTAGAGACCCAGTACTTC CASTPSGDKVETQYF TRBD2 TRBJ2-5 NA TRBV5-1
TGTGCCAGCAGCATCCTCAACGGGAATCAAGAGACCCAGTACTTC CASSILNGNQETQYF NA TRBJ2-5 NA TRBV9
TGTGCCAGCAGCTTACAGAACACTGAAGCTTTCTTT CASSLQNTEAFF NA TRBJ1-1 NA TRBV5-6
TGTGCCAGCAGCGGGGGGGGGAATGGTGAGCAGTTCTTC CASSGGGNGEQFF TRBD2 TRBJ2-1 NA TRBV12-3/TRBV12-4
TGTGCCAGCAGTGAGGGGGCTACCTACAATGAGCAGTTCTTC CASSEGATYNEQFF TRBD1 TRBJ2-1 NA TRBV28
TGTGCCTCCGGCAGGGACTATAATTCACCCCTCCACTTT CASGRDYNSPLHF NA TRBJ1-6 NA TRBV30
TGTGCCAGCAGCTTAGGAGGGGGGAACACTGAAGCTTTCTTT CASSLGGGNTEAFF NA TRBJ1-1 NA TRBV7-9
TGTGCCAGCAGCTTAGCGCCCTCGGGAGCGACCGGGGAGCTGTTTTTT CASSLAPSGATGELFF NA TRBJ2-2 few TRBV7-6
TGTGCCAGCAAAGGACAGGGATACTCTAGCACAGATACGCAGTATTTT CASKGQGYSSTDTQYF TRBD1 TRBJ2-3 NA TRBV13
TGTGCCAGCAGCAAAGCCCTCCCCGGACAGGGGGCGCATGAGCAGTTCTTC CASSKALPGQGAHEQFF NA TRBJ2-1 NA TRBV21-1
TGTGCCAGCAGCGTAGCTCCTAGCGGGAGGGTTAACTCTAGCACAGATACGCAGTATTTT CASSVAPSGRVNSSTDTQYF TRBD2 TRBJ2-3 NA TRBV9
TGCAGCGTTGTCATCCTAGCGAATCCCTACGAGCAGTACTTC CSVVILANPYEQYF NA TRBJ2-7 NA TRBV29-1
TGTGCCAGCAGCGTAGACGACCGACGAGGGGAGACCCAGTACTTC CASSVDDRRGETQYF NA TRBJ2-5 NA TRBV9
TGTGCCAGCAGCCACGACTACTTAGGCACTGAAGCTTTCTTT CASSHDYLGTEAFF NA TRBJ1-1 NA TRBV7-8
TGTGCCAGCAGCAAAGCCGAGGGTTATCAGCCCCAGCATTTT CASSKAEGYQPQHF NA TRBJ1-5 NA TRBV21-1
TGCAGCGCTGTTTCGACAGGGGCTAACTATGGCTACACCTTC CSAVSTGANYGYTF TRBD1 TRBJ1-2 NA TRBV29-1
TGTGCCAGCAGCGTACTGGGAGAACAAGAGACCCAGTACTTC CASSVLGEQETQYF NA TRBJ2-5 NA TRBV9
TGTGCTAGTGGTTTGTCCTGGGGGGACCCCTATGGCTACACCTTC CASGLSWGDPYGYTF NA TRBJ1-2 NA TRBV12-5
TGTGCCAGCAGCCTCGCAGGGATGAACACTGAAGCTTTCTTT CASSLAGMNTEAFF NA TRBJ1-1 NA TRBV14
TGTGCCACCCGCTTTTCGTGGGGAGACACAGATACGCAGTATTTT CATRFSWGDTDTQYF NA TRBJ2-3 NA TRBV15
TGTGCTAGTGGTCCGAGGACTAGCGGGAGCACAGATACGCAGTATTTT CASGPRTSGSTDTQYF TRBD2 TRBJ2-3 once TRBV12-5
TGTGCTAGCAGCCCCCAGGTGGGAGGGCCGGGTGAGCAGTTCTTC CASSPQVGGPGEQFF TRBD2 TRBJ2-1 once TRBV7-7
TGTGCCAGCTCCCTGGGGGCCAGCGGAGAGCCTTACGAGCAGTACTTC CASSLGASGEPYEQYF NA TRBJ2-7 NA TRBV18
TGCTCCCCCGGGGTGGAGACCCAGTACTTC CSPGVETQYF NA TRBJ2-5 NA TRBV27
TGTGCCAGCAGCAGAAACAGGGTTGACACTGAAGCTTTCTTT CASSRNRVDTEAFF NA TRBJ1-1 once TRBV7-6
TGTGCCAGCAGCTTACAGGGGCCTCTATCCGGGGAGCTGTTTTTT CASSLQGPLSGELFF NA TRBJ2-2 NA TRBV7-3
TGCGCCAGCACTGGAGGCTACTCTGGAAACACCATATATTTT CASTGGYSGNTIYF NA TRBJ1-3 NA TRBV5-1
TGTGCCAGCAGCCCCCTTGCCTCCAGGGAAAGCACAGATACGCAGTATTTT CASSPLASRESTDTQYF NA TRBJ2-3 once TRBV9
TGCGCCAGCAGCCTGAGGTCCAATGAGCAGTTCTTC CASSLRSNEQFF NA TRBJ2-1 NA TRBV10-2
TGTGCCAGCAGCTTAGGATGGACTAGCGGGTGGAATGAGCAGTTCTTC CASSLGWTSGWNEQFF TRBD2 TRBJ2-1 NA TRBV13
TGTGCCAGCAGCTTATCCTTTGTTGATACGCAGTATTTT CASSLSFVDTQYF NA TRBJ2-3 NA TRBV7-3
TGTGCCAGCAGCAGACAGGGTTTGGCTGAAAAACTGTTTTTT CASSRQGLAEKLFF TRBD1 TRBJ1-4 once TRBV11-2
TGTGCCAGCAGTCTTAGGTTGGCTAGCGGGAGGAATGAGCAGTTCTTC CASSLRLASGRNEQFF TRBD2 TRBJ2-1 NA TRBV11-2
TGTGCCAGCACCAAGAGGTTAGCGGGAGGGACAGATACGCAGTATTTT CASTKRLAGGTDTQYF TRBD2 TRBJ2-3 NA TRBV11-2
TGCGCCAGCAGCCCCAGGACTAGCGAGACCGGGGAGCTGTTTTTT CASSPRTSETGELFF TRBD2 TRBJ2-2 few TRBV5-1
TGTGCCAGCTCACCTGGACTAGCGGGAGGAGACAATGAGCAGTTCTTC CASSPGLAGGDNEQFF TRBD2 TRBJ2-1 few TRBV18
TGTGCCAGCAGCGTAGGAACAGGCGGAGGGTACCAAGAGACCCAGTACTTC CASSVGTGGGYQETQYF NA TRBJ2-5 NA TRBV9
TGTGCCACGACAGGGGGCAGTCAGCCCCAGCATTTT CATTGGSQPQHF TRBD1 TRBJ1-5 NA TRBV19
TGTGCCAGTAGTATTCTGGGGGGCACTGAAGCTTTCTTT CASSILGGTEAFF NA TRBJ1-1 NA TRBV19
TGTGCCAGCAGCAGGGACAGGGGGTTGTACGAGCAGTACTTC CASSRDRGLYEQYF TRBD1 TRBJ2-7 NA TRBV2
TGTGCCAGCAGTTTATCGTTGCACGGGACCCAGTACTTC CASSLSLHGTQYF NA TRBJ2-5 NA TRBV27
TGTGCCAGCAGTTACTCGAGAGGGATCGTTGAAAAACTGTTTTTT CASSYSRGIVEKLFF NA TRBJ1-4 NA TRBV6-5
TGTGCCAGCAGCCCCCAAGCGGGAGGGCGTAGTGAGCAGTACTTC CASSPQAGGRSEQYF TRBD2 TRBJ2-7 NA TRBV3-1/TRBV3-2
TGTGCCAGCAGTGGGGGACTAGCGGGAAGGAATGAGCAGTTCTTC CASSGGLAGRNEQFF TRBD2 TRBJ2-1 NA TRBV2
TGCGCCAGCAGCTTGGTAGCGGGAGCAGGCGAGCAGTACTTC CASSLVAGAGEQYF TRBD2 TRBJ2-7 NA TRBV5-1
TGTGCCAGCAGTCGGCAGGCCAACTATGGCTACACCTTC CASSRQANYGYTF NA TRBJ1-2 NA TRBV12-3/TRBV12-4